A selection of T cell receptor beta chains follows, all from one sample in a study of metastatic and nonmetastatic thyroid tumors. TCRdb re-called the PCR reads via MiXCR. The table lists thousands of clones, 33% of them singletons, with more than 14% in the top ten. What was sequenced was adjacent normal tissue. These receptors were collected from a female donor with papillary thyroid cancer or a benign thyroid nodule (not recorded which). Some clones in this sample may be carry-over from other donors' samples. CDR3s include the opening cysteine and the closing phenylalanine or tryptophan. The D gene is left open where the match is weak. Some rows have no size entry. The others give once, few or many, or a class for an expanded clone.

clone_size j_call d_call cdr3_length v_call cdr3_aa cdr3_nt
few TRBJ2-7 TRBD2 14 TRBV19 CASSSGTSFSEQYF TGTGCCAGTAGTTCGGGGACTAGTTTCAGCGAGCAGTACTTC
medium-sized TRBJ1-1 . 17 TRBV5-5 CASSNSGRPHMNTEAFF TGTGCCAGCAGCAATAGCGGGAGGCCCCACATGAACACTGAAGCTTTCTTT
. TRBJ2-7 . 12 TRBV3-1 CASSPAPHEQYF TGTGCCAGCAGCCCCGCCCCCCACGAGCAGTACTTC
few TRBJ2-5 . 13 TRBV28 CASSHGVRETQYF TGTGCCAGCAGTCACGGGGTTCGCGAGACCCAGTACTTC
few TRBJ2-7 TRBD1 13 TRBV6-1 CASSRDRVGEQYF TGTGCCAGCAGTAGGGACAGGGTGGGCGAGCAGTACTTC
. TRBJ2-5 . 15 TRBV27 CDSSISSGGRETQYF TGTGACAGCAGCATCTCTTCCGGGGGGCGAGAGACCCAGTACTTC
medium-sized TRBJ2-5 TRBD2 14 TRBV5-1 CASSFGGTQETQYF TGCGCCAGCAGCTTCGGGGGGACCCAAGAGACCCAGTACTTC
few TRBJ2-1 TRBD1 14 TRBV20-1 CSAIRQGSYNEQFF TGCAGTGCTATTCGACAGGGGTCCTACAATGAGCAGTTCTTC
. TRBJ2-1 TRBD2 16 TRBV6-5 CASSYSYQREGNEQFF TGTGCCAGCAGTTACTCGTATCAGCGGGAGGGAAATGAGCAGTTCTTC
. TRBJ1-5 . 14 TRBV10-3 CAISKETENQPQHF TGTGCCATCAGTAAAGAAACGGAAAATCAGCCCCAGCATTTT
few TRBJ2-2 . 15 TRBV24-1 CATSDLQGSAGELFF TGTGCCACCAGTGATTTGCAGGGCTCAGCCGGGGAGCTGTTTTTT
. TRBJ1-1 . 15 TRBV6-4 CARSTPPRTNTEAYF TGTGCCAGATCAACCCCTCCCCGCACGAACACTGAAGCTTACTTT
. TRBJ2-3 TRBD2 16 TRBV19 CTSSILAGGPTDTHYF TGTACCAGTAGTATTCTGGCGGGAGGGCCAACAGATACGCATTATTTT
. TRBJ2-3 . 12 TRBV5-1 CASSFRADTQYF TGCGCCAGCAGCTTCAGGGCAGATACGCAGTATTTT
. TRBJ2-7 TRBD2 13 TRBV20-1 CSATPSGNYEQYF TGCAGTGCTACTCCTAGCGGTAACTACGAGCAGTACTTC
. TRBJ1-1 . 14 TRBV20-1 CSGGGFGVYTEAFF TGCAGTGGAGGCGGCTTTGGGGTGTACACTGAAGCTTTCTTT
. TRBJ1-2 . 15 TRBV10-3 CAIRTRDSSNYGYTF TGTGCCATCAGAACCCGGGACTCCAGCAACTATGGCTACACCTTC
. TRBJ2-1 . 17 TRBV5-1 CASSLEGSFRGYNEQFF TGCGCCAGCAGCTTGGAGGGGAGTTTTAGGGGATACAATGAGCAGTTCTTC
once TRBJ2-7 . 15 TRBV4-3 CASSPGTARYYEQYF TGCGCCAGCAGCCCGGGGACTGCCCGATACTACGAGCAGTACTTC
. TRBJ1-3 . 17 TRBV3-1 CASSPTQLGGSGNTIYF TGTGCCAGCAGCCCTACCCAATTGGGGGGCTCTGGAAACACCATATATTTT
few TRBJ1-5 . 16 TRBV15 CATSRVSGLSNQPQHF TGTGCCACCAGCAGAGTTTCAGGGTTGAGCAATCAGCCCCAGCATTTT
. TRBJ1-1 . 13 TRBV7-3 CASSQGMNTEAFF TGTGCCAGCAGTCAGGGTATGAACACTGAAGCTTTCTTT
large TRBJ2-7 . 13 TRBV30 CAWSVKGYYEQYF TGTGCCTGGAGTGTAAAGGGGTACTACGAGCAGTACTTC
few TRBJ2-5 . 13 TRBV2 CASRKNLQETQYF TGTGCCAGCAGGAAGAACCTCCAAGAGACCCAGTACTTC
. TRBJ1-4 . 13 TRBV15 CATSRDKQEKLFF TGTGCCACCAGCAGAGATAAGCAGGAAAAACTGTTTTTT
. TRBJ2-7 TRBD1 15 TRBV7-8 CASSLSGTGRDEQYF TGTGCCAGCAGCTTATCCGGGACAGGTCGCGACGAGCAGTACTTC
many TRBJ1-3 TRBD1 14 TRBV2 CARNTGDSGNTIYF TGTGCCAGAAATACAGGGGACTCTGGAAACACCATATATTTT
medium-sized TRBJ2-2 TRBD1 15 TRBV7-9 CASSFRDRDTGELFF TGTGCCAGCAGCTTCCGGGACAGGGACACCGGGGAGCTGTTTTTT
. TRBJ2-1 TRBD2 16 TRBV9 CASSGGPGLVLHEQFF TGTGCCAGCAGCGGGGGGCCGGGACTAGTATTGCATGAGCAGTTCTTC
. TRBJ2-1 TRBD2 15 TRBV6-2/TRBV6-3 CASSRLAGGYNEQFF TGTGCCAGCAGTCGACTAGCGGGAGGCTACAATGAGCAGTTCTTC
. TRBJ2-7 . 13 TRBV19 CATRGGASYEQYF TGTGCCACCAGGGGGGGGGCATCCTACGAGCAGTACTTC
large TRBJ1-5 TRBD1 16 TRBV2 CASSGQGYRSNQPQHF TGTGCCAGCAGTGGACAGGGCTATCGTAGCAATCAGCCCCAGCATTTT
few TRBJ2-5 . 15 TRBV4-3 CASSQDWGFQETQYF TGCGCCAGCAGCCAAGATTGGGGGTTCCAAGAGACCCAGTACTTC
few TRBJ2-1 TRBD2 15 TRBV20-1 CSALRLAGGPNEQFF TGCAGTGCTCTAAGACTAGCGGGAGGGCCGAATGAGCAGTTCTTC
medium-sized TRBJ1-2 . 15 TRBV20-1 CSAISQGGMDYGYTF TGCAGTGCTATCTCACAGGGAGGGATGGACTATGGCTACACCTTC
. TRBJ2-7 . 15 TRBV19 CASSPGLTKVGEQYF TGTGCCAGTAGTCCCGGACTAACGAAGGTCGGCGAGCAGTACTTC
few TRBJ2-7 . 14 TRBV10-3 CAISEVALAYEQYF TGTGCCATCAGTGAGGTGGCTCTCGCCTACGAGCAGTACTTC
many TRBJ2-7 . 14 TRBV6-1 CASRPPGQSYEQYF TGTGCCAGCAGGCCCCCGGGACAATCCTACGAGCAGTACTTC
. TRBJ2-7 . 13 TRBV27 CASSFRGAYEQYF TGTGCCAGCAGTTTCAGGGGAGCCTACGAGCAGTACTTC
. TRBJ2-4 TRBD1 15 TRBV5-4 CASSLARGQRNIQYF TGTGCCAGCAGCTTGGCCAGGGGACAGAGGAACATTCAGTACTTC
few TRBJ1-2 . 14 TRBV5-1 CASSLLTGQWGYTF TGCGCCAGCAGCTTATTAACAGGGCAATGGGGCTACACCTTC
. TRBJ1-3 . 15 TRBV11-2 CASSQDGGSGNTIYF TGTGCCAGCAGCCAGGACGGGGGCTCTGGAAACACCATATATTTT
. TRBJ1-2 . 13 TRBV5-1 CASSLVAGDGYTF TGCGCCAGCAGCTTGGTGGCAGGGGATGGCTACACCTTC
. TRBJ2-7 . 16 TRBV6-1 CASSEEGSGYTYEQYF TGTGCCAGCAGTGAAGAGGGCAGTGGTTATACCTACGAGCAGTACTTC
few TRBJ1-1 . 11 TRBV6-1 CASLFGIAAFF TGTGCCAGCCTATTTGGGATTGCGGCTTTCTTT
. TRBJ2-3 . 13 TRBV12-3/TRBV12-4 CASSRLPSCTQYF TGCGCCAGCAGCCGCCTCCCATCATGTACGCAGTATTTT
. TRBJ2-5 . 11 TRBV30 CAWTYGETQYF TGTGCCTGGACATATGGGGAGACCCAGTACTTC
. TRBJ1-5 TRBD1 16 TRBV12-3/TRBV12-4 CASSSGGPYSNQPQHF TGTGCCAGCAGTTCAGGGGGGCCTTATAGCAATCAGCCCCAGCATTTT
few TRBJ2-5 . 13 TRBV6-1 CASVIGGVETQYF TGTGCCAGCGTCATCGGCGGGGTAGAGACCCAGTACTTC
few TRBJ1-5 TRBD1 17 TRBV10-1 CASSEKNRGRSNQPQHF TGCGCCAGCAGTGAGAAAAACAGGGGGCGCAGCAATCAGCCCCAGCATTTT
few TRBJ1-3 . 17 TRBV6-1 CASSLRASGFSGNTIYF TGTGCCAGCAGTCTCCGGGCATCAGGATTTTCTGGAAACACCATATATTTT
. TRBJ1-6 TRBD1 16 TRBV6-1 CASSERTGAHNSPLHF TGTGCCAGCAGTGAGCGAACAGGGGCCCATAATTCACCCCTCCACTTT
few TRBJ1-3 . 15 TRBV27 CASSARTYSGNTIYF TGTGCCAGCAGCGCGCGGACATACTCTGGAAACACCATATATTTT
. TRBJ1-4 . 12 TRBV2 CASRALNEKLFF TGTGCCAGCAGGGCCTTAAATGAAAAACTGTTTTTT
. TRBJ2-1 . 15 TRBV27 CASSPQLRGGFVQFF TGTGCCAGCAGTCCGCAACTACGAGGGGGGTTTGTGCAGTTCTTC
. TRBJ2-5 TRBD2 16 TRBV12-3/TRBV12-4 CASSLSAGGGQETQYF TGTGCCAGCAGTTTATCGGCGGGAGGTGGACAAGAGACCCAGTACTTC